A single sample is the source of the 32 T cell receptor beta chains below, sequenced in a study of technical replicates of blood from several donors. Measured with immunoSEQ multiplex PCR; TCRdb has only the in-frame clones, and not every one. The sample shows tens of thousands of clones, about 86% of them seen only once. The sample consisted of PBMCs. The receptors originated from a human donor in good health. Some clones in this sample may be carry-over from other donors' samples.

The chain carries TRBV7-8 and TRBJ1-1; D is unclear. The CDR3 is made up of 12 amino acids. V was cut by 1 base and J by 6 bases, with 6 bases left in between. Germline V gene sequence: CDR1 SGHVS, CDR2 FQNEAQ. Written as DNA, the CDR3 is TGTGCCAGCAGCTTAGTTTCGGCTGAAGCTTTCTTT. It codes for CASSLVSAEAFF.

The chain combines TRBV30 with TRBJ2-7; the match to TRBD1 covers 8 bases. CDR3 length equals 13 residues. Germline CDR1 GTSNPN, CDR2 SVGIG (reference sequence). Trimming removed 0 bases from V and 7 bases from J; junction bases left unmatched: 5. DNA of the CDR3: TGTGCCTGGAGTGTACTACAGGGGGTTGAGCAGTACTTC. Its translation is CAWSVLQGVEQYF.

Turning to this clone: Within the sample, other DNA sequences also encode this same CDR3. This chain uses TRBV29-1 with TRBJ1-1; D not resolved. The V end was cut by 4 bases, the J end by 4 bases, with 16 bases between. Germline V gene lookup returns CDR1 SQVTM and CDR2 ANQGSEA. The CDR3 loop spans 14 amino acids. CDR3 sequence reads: CSVGAGGSGTEAFF. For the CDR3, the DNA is TGCAGCGTTGGGGCAGGAGGCTCGGGCACTGAAGCTTTCTTT.

CDR3 nucleotide sequence: TGTGCCAGCAGTTTTTGGGCCGGATTCGATAGCAATCAGCCCCAGCATTTT. Protein: CASSFWAGFDSNQPQHF. The genes are TRBV28 and TRBJ1-5; D uncertain. Trimming took off 3 bases at V and 0 bases at J, with 15 bases between the two ends. CDR1 and CDR2 (germline): MDHEN, SYDVKM. The CDR3 runs to 17 residues.

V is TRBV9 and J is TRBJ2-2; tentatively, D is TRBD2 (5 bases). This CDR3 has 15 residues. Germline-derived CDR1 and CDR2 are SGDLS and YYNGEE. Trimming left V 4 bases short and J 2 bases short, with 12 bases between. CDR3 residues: CASSPRTANTGELFF. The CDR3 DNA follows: TGTGCCAGCAGCCCCCGGACTGCCAACACCGGGGAGCTGTTTTTT. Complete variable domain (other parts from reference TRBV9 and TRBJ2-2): DSGVTQTPKHLITATGQRVTLRCSPRSGDLSVYWYQQSLDQGLQFLIQYYNGEERAKGNILERFSAQQFPDLHSELNLSSLELGDSALYFCASSPRTANTGELFFGEGSRLTVL.

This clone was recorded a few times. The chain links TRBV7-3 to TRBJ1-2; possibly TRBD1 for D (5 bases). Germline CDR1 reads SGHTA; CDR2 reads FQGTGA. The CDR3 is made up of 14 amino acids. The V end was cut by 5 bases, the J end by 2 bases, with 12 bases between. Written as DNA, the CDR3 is TGTGCCAGCAGCCCGGGGGGGACGAACTATGGCTACACCTTC. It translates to CASSPGGTNYGYTF. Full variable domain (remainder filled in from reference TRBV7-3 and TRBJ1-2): GAGVSQTPSNKVTEKGKYVELRCDPISGHTALYWYRQSLGQGPEFLIYFQGTGAADDSGLPNDRFFAVRPEGSVSTLKIQRTERGDSAVYLCASSPGGTNYGYTFGSGTRLTVV.

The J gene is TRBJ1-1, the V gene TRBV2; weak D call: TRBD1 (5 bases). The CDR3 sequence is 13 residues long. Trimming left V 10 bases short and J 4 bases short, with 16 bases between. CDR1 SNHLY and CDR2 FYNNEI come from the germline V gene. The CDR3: CATKPGVSTEAFF. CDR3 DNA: TGTGCCACCAAGCCGGGGGTTAGCACTGAAGCTTTCTTT.

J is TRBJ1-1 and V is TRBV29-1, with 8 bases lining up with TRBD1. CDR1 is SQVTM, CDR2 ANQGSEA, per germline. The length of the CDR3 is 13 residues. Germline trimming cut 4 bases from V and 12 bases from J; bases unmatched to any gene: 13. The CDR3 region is CSVGPRTGIMTFF. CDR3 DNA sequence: TGCAGCGTTGGACCCCGGACAGGGATAATGACTTTCTTT.

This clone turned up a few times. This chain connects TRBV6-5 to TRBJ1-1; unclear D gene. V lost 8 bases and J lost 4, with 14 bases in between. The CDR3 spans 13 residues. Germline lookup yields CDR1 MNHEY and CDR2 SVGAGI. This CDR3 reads CASQVTIITEAFF. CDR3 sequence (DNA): TGTGCCAGCCAGGTCACGATAATCACTGAAGCTTTCTTT.

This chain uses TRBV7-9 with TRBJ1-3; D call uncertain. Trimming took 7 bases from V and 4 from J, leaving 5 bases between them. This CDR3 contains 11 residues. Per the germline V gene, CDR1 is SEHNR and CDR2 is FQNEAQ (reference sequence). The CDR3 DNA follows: TGTGCCAGCACCCCGGGAAACACCATATATTTT. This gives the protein CASTPGNTIYF.

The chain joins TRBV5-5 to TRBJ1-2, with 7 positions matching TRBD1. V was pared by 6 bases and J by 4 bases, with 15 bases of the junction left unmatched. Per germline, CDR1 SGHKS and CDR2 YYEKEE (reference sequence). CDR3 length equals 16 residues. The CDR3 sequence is CASTSTGSDIAYGYTF. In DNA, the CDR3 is TGTGCCAGCACCTCGACAGGGTCTGATATTGCCTATGGCTACACCTTC.

CDR3 amino acids: CASSQMESNQPQHF. The CDR3 DNA sequence: TGCGCCAGCAGCCAAATGGAGAGCAATCAGCCCCAGCATTTT. V is TRBV4-3 and J is TRBJ1-5, with D hard to call. V was pared by 2 bases and J by 1 base, with 6 bases between. Germline assignment: CDR1 LGHNA and CDR2 YSLEER. The CDR3 sequence is 14 residues long.

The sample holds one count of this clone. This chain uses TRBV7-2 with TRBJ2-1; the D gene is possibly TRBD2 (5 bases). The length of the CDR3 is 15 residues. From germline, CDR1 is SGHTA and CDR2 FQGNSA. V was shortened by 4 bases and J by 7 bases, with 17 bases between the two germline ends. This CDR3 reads CASSSNVLARNEQFF. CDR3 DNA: TGTGCCAGCAGCTCCAACGTTCTAGCTAGGAATGAGCAGTTCTTC.

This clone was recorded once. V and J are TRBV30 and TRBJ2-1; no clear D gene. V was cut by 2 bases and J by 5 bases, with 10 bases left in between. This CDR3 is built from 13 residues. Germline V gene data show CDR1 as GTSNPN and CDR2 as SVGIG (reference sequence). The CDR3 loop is CAWSNDLDNEQFF. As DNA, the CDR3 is TGTGCCTGGAGTAACGACCTAGACAATGAGCAGTTCTTC.

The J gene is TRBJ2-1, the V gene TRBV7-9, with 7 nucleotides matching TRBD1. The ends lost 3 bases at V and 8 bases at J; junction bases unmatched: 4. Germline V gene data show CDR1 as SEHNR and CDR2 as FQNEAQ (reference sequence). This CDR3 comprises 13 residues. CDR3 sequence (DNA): TGTGCCAGCAGCTTTACAGGGGAGTATGAGCAGTTCTTC. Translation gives CASSFTGEYEQFF.

DNA for the CDR3: TGTGCCAGCAACTCGGGACTAGTCACGGATACGCAGTATTTT. Amino acid sequence: CASNSGLVTDTQYF. The rearrangement joins TRBV7-2 to TRBJ2-3; 8 bases agree with TRBD2. The germline V gene has CDR1 SGHTA and CDR2 FQGNSA. The CDR3 contains 14 residues. V shed 7 bases, J shed 6 bases, and the junction held 9 bases outside the gene matches.

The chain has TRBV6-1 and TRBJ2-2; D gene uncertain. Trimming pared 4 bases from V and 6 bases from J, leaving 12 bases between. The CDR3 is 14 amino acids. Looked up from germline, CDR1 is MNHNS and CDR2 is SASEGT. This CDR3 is CASSAITSAGELFF. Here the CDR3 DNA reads TGTGCCAGCAGTGCAATAACCTCGGCCGGGGAGCTGTTTTTT.

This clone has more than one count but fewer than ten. For the CDR3, the DNA is TGTGCCAGCAGCCAAATTTCAAGCAGCGCGAACACCGGGGAGCTGTTTTTT. Its protein product is CASSQISSSANTGELFF. The rearrangement joins TRBV4-2 to TRBJ2-2; no definite D call. The CDR3 covers 17 residues. Trimming took 2 bases from V and 0 from J, leaving 13 bases between them. Germline V CDR1 and CDR2: LGHNA, YNFKEQ.

The CDR3 loop reads CASSQEGGLASNEQFF. For the CDR3, the DNA is TGCGCCAGCAGCCAAGAGGGGGGACTCGCCTCCAATGAGCAGTTCTTC. V is TRBV4-3 and J is TRBJ2-1; the D gene is possibly TRBD2 (6 bases). The CDR3 is made up of 16 amino acids. CDR1 and CDR2 from the germline V gene are LGHNA and YSLEER. Trimming pared 0 bases from V and 6 bases from J, leaving 15 bases between.

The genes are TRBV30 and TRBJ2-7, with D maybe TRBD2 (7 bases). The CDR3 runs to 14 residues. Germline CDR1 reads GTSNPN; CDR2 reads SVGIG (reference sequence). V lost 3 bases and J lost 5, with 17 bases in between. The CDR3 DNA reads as TGTGCCTGGAGACAAGGGGGGGCGAGGAACGAGCAGTACTTC. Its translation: CAWRQGGARNEQYF.

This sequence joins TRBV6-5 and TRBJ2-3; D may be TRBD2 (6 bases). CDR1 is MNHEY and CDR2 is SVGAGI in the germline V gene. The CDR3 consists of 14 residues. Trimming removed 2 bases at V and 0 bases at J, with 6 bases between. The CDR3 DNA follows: TGTGCCAGCAGTTACGCGGGGAGCACAGATACGCAGTATTTT. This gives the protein CASSYAGSTDTQYF.

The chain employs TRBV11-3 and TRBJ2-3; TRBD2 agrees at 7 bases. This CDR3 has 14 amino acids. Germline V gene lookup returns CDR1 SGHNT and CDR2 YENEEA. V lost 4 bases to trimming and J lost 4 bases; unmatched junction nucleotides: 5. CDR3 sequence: CASSSAREADTQYF. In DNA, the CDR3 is TGTGCCAGCAGCTCAGCCCGGGAGGCAGATACGCAGTATTTT.

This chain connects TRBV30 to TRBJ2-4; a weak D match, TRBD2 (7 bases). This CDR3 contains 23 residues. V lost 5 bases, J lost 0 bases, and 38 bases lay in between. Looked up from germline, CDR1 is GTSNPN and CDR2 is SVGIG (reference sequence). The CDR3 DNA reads TGTGCCTGGCACCCCGCGGTAGCGCGGGGGACATGGGCCACCATTTTAGCCAAAAACATTCAGTACTTC. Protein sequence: CAWHPAVARGTWATILAKNIQYF.

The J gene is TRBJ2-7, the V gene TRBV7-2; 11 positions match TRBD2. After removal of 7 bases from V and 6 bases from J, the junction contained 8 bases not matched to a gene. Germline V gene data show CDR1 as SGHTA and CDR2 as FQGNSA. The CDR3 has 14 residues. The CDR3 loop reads CASTSLAGGLEQYF. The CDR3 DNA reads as TGTGCCAGCACATCATTAGCGGGGGGGCTCGAGCAGTACTTC.

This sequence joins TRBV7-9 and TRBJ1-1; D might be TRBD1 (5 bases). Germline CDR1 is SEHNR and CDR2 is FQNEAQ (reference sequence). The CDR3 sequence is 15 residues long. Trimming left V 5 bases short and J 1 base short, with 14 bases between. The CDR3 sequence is CASSAPLTENTEAFF. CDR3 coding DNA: TGTGCCAGCAGCGCGCCCTTGACAGAGAACACTGAAGCTTTCTTT.

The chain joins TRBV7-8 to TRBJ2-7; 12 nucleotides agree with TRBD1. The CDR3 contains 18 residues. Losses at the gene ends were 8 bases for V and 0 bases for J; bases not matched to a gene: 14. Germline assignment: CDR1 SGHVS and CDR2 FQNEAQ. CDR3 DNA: TGTGCCAGCGGATTCCCGGGACAGGGGGCCCTTTACTCCTACGAGCAGTACTTC. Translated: CASGFPGQGALYSYEQYF.

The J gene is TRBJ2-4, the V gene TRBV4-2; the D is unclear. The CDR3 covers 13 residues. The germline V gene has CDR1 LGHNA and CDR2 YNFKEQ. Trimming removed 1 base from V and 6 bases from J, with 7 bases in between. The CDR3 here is CASSQAVINIQYF. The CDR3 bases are TGTGCCAGCAGCCAAGCGGTCATAAACATTCAGTACTTC.

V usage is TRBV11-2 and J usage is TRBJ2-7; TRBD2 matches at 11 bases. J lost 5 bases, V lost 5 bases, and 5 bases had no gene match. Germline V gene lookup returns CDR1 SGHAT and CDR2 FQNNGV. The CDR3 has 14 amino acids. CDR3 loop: CASSPAGLADEQYF. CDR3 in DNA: TGTGCCAGCAGCCCCGCGGGACTAGCGGACGAGCAGTACTTC.

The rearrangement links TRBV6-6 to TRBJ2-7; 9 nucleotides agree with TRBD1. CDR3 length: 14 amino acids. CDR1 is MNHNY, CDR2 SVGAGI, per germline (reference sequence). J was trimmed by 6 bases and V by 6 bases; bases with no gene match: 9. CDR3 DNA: TGTGCCAGCAGAAACCGGGACAGGGTCGTCGAGCAGTACTTC. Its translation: CASRNRDRVVEQYF.

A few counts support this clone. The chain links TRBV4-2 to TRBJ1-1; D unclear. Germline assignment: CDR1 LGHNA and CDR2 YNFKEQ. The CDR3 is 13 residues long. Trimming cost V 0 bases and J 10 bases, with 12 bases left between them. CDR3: CASSQERSDGAFF. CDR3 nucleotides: TGTGCCAGCAGCCAAGAGCGTAGCGATGGAGCTTTCTTT.

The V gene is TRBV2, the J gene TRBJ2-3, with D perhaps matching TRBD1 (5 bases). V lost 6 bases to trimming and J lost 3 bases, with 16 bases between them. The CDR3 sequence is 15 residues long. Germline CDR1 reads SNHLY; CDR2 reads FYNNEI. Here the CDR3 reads CASRGLLSKTDTQYF. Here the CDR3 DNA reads TGTGCCAGCAGGGGGCTATTAAGTAAGACAGATACGCAGTATTTT.

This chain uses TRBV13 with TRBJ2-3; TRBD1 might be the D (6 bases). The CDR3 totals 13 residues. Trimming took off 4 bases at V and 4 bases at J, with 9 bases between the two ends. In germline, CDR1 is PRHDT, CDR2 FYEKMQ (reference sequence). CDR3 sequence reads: CASSSSGADTQYF. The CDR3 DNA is TGTGCCAGCAGCTCGTCAGGGGCAGATACGCAGTATTTT.